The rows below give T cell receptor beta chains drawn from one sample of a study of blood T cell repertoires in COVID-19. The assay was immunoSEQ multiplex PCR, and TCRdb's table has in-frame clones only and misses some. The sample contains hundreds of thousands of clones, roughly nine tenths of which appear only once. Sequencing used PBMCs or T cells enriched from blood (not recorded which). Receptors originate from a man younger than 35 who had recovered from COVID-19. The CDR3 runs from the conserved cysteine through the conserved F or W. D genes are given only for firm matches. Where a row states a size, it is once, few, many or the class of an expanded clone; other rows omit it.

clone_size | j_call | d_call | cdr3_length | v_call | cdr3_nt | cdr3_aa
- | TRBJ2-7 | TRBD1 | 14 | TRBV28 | TGTGCCAGCAGGAAACAGGGGAGCTCCTACGAGCAGTACTTC | CASRKQGSSYEQYF
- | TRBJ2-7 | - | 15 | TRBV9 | TGTGCCAGCAGCGTAGGGGGAACTAGCAGCTACGAGCAGTACTTC | CASSVGGTSSYEQYF
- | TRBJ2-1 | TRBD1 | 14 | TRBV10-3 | TGTGCCATCAGCTCCCGGGACAGGGAACCAAAGCAGTTCTTC | CAISSRDREPKQFF
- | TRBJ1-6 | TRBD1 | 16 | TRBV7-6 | TGTGCCAGCAGCGTAAGAATGGGACAGGGAGAGTCACCCCTCCACTTT | CASSVRMGQGESPLHF
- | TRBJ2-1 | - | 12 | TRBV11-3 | TGTGCCAGCAGCCCGTTTGGAGGTGAGCAGTTCTTC | CASSPFGGEQFF
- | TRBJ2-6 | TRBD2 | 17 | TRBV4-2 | TGTGCCAGCAGTACTAGCGGGGTCCTCTCTGGGGCCAACGTCCTGACTTTC | CASSTSGVLSGANVLTF
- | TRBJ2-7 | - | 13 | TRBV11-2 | TGTGCCAGCAGCTCCGGGCCCAGGGTCGAGCAGTACTTC | CASSSGPRVEQYF
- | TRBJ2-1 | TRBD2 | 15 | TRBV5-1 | TGCGCCAGCAGCTTGGAACGGGGGGGCCGGAATGAGCAGTTCTTC | CASSLERGGRNEQFF
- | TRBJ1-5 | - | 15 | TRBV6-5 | TGTGCCAGCAAGGGAGGATTGGTTGGCAATCAGCCCCAGCATTTT | CASKGGLVGNQPQHF
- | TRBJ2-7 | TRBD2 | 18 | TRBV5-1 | TGCGCCAGCAGCTTAGGACTAGCGGGGAACCCCGATTCCTACGAGCAGTACTTC | CASSLGLAGNPDSYEQYF
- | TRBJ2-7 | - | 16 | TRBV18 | TGTGCCAGCTCACCACAGGGGCAGACTGGCTCCTACGAGCAGTACTTC | CASSPQGQTGSYEQYF
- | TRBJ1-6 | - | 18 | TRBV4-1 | TGCGCCAGCAGCCAAGATCCCCGGGGTCCGGGTATCGGTTCACCCCTCCACTTT | CASSQDPRGPGIGSPLHF
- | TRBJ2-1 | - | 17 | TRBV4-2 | TGTGCCAGCAGCCATGTAGGGTACGGGAGAACGGACAATGAGCAGTTCTTC | CASSHVGYGRTDNEQFF
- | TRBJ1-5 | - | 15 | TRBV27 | TGTGCCAGCAGTGCCCAAACGGGGATCAATCAGCCCCAGCATTTT | CASSAQTGINQPQHF
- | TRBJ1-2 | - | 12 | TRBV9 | TGTGCCAGCAGCGTAGGAGGGAATGGCTACACCTTC | CASSVGGNGYTF
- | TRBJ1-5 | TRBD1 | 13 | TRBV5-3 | TGTGCCAGAAAGGGACAGAGCAATCAGCCCCAGCATTTT | CARKGQSNQPQHF
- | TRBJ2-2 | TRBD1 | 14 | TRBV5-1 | TGCGCCAGCAGCGGCGGACAGGGTGACGGGGAGCTGTTTTTT | CASSGGQGDGELFF
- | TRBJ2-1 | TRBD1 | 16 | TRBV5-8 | TGTGCCAGCAGCTTGTACACAGGGGGGTATTACAATGAGCAGTTCTTC | CASSLYTGGYYNEQFF
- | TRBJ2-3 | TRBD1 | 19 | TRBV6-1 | TGTGCCAGCAGTGAGATAGGACAGGGGGCAATTATTCGAACAGATACGCAGTATTTT | CASSEIGQGAIIRTDTQYF
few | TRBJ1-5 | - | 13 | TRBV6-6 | TGTGCCAGTTCAGGACAGCTGAATCAGCCCCAGCATTTT | CASSGQLNQPQHF
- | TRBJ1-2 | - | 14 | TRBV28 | TGTGCCAGCAGACCCAGCGGGGCTAACTATGGCTACACCTTC | CASRPSGANYGYTF
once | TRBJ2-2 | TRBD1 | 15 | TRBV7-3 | TGTGCCAGCAGCTCCGGGACAGAAGGCACCGGGGAGCTGTTTTTT | CASSSGTEGTGELFF
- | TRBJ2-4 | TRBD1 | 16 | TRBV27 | TGTGCCAGCAGTTTGGGACAGGGATTAGCCAAAAACATTCAGTACTTC | CASSLGQGLAKNIQYF
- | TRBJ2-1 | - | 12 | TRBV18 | TGTGCCAGCTCACCATCGGGGAATGAGCAGTTCTTC | CASSPSGNEQFF
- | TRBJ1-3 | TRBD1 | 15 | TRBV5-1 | TGCGCCAGCACCCCGGGACAGAACTCTGGAAACACCATATATTTT | CASTPGQNSGNTIYF
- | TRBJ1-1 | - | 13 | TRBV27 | TGTGCCAGCAGCCGTTTGCGGGGGACTGAAGCTTTCTTT | CASSRLRGTEAFF
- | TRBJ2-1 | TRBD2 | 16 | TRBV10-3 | TGTGCCATCAGTGAGAAGGTACTAGCGGTATACAATGAGCAGTTCTTC | CAISEKVLAVYNEQFF
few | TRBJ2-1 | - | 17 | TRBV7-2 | TGTGCCAGCAGCTCCCTTATCTCGGGAGTGGGTTACAATGAGCAGTTCTTC | CASSSLISGVGYNEQFF
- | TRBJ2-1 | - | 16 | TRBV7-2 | TGTGCCAGCAGCGGTAATGGCAGGGGGGAAGGCAATGAGCAGTTCTTC | CASSGNGRGEGNEQFF
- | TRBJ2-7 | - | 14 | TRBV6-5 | TGTGCCAGCAGTTACTCCGGCGGGACCTACGAGCAGTACTTC | CASSYSGGTYEQYF
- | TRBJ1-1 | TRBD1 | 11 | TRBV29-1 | TGCAGCGGTCGGACAGGGAATGAAGCTTTCTTT | CSGRTGNEAFF
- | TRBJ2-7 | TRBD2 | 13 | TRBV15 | TGTGCCACCCGATTAGCGGGATACTACGAGCAGTACTTC | CATRLAGYYEQYF
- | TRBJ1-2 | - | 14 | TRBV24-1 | TGTGCCACCAGTGACCGGGACTCCCTGAAGGGCTACACCTTC | CATSDRDSLKGYTF
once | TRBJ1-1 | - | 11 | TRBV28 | TGTGCCAGCAGGGCCAGCACTGAAGCTTTCTTT | CASRASTEAFF
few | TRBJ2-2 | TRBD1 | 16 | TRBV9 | TGTGCCAGCAGCTCAAGGACAGGGGGCTCAACCGGGGAGCTGTTTTTT | CASSSRTGGSTGELFF
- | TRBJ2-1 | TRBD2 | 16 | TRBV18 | TGTGCCAGCTCACCATCCGGGACTAGCTCCTACAATGAGCAGTTCTTC | CASSPSGTSSYNEQFF
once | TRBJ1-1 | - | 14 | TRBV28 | TGTGCCAGCAGCTCCGATTCAGGGTCTCCTGAAGCTTTCTTT | CASSSDSGSPEAFF
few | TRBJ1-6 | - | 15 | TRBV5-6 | TGTGCCAGCAGCTCCGAAAAGTCGGGGACATCACCCCTCCACTTT | CASSSEKSGTSPLHF
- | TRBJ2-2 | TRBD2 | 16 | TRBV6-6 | TGTGCCAGCAGTCCTCTCAGCGGGGCTCTTTCCGGGGAGCTGTTTTTT | CASSPLSGALSGELFF
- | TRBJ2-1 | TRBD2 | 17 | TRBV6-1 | TGTGCCAGCAGTGACGACGCCTTAGCGGGTGGAGCAAATGAGCAGTTCTTC | CASSDDALAGGANEQFF
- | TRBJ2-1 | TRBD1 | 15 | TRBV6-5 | TGTGCCAGCAGTAAGGGACAGGGGGCCTACAATGAGCAGTTCTTC | CASSKGQGAYNEQFF
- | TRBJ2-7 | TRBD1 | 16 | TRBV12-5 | TGTGCTAGTGGTTTTGGAAACAGGGGCAGCTCCTACGAGCAGTACTTC | CASGFGNRGSSYEQYF
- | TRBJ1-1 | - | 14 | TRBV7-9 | TGTGCCAGCAGCTTGACCCCGAGGGACACTGAAGCTTTCTTT | CASSLTPRDTEAFF
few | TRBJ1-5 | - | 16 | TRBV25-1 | TGTGCCAGCAGTGAATCAGGAATTCTGGGCAATCAGCCCCAGCATTTT | CASSESGILGNQPQHF
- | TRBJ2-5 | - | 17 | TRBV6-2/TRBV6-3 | TGTGCCAGCAGTTACAAGAGAAGAGCGGGTGCTCAAGAGACCCAGTACTTC | CASSYKRRAGAQETQYF
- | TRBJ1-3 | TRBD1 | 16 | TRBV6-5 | TGTGCCAGCAGTTCCCCCGGGACAGGATCTGGAAACACCATATATTTT | CASSSPGTGSGNTIYF
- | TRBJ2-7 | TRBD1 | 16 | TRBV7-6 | TGTGCCAGCAGCTTAGAGACGGGACAGGGGCACTACGAGCAGTACTTC | CASSLETGQGHYEQYF
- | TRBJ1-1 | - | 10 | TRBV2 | TGTGCCAGCGGTCGGGTTGAAGCTTTCTTT | CASGRVEAFF
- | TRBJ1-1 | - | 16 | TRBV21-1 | TGTGCCAGCAGTGGAGTGTTAGCTACACTTCGCACTGAAGCTTTCTTT | CASSGVLATLRTEAFF